This entry lists 28 T cell receptor beta chains sequenced from one sample in a study of CD8 T cells in Susac syndrome. Reverse transcription of about 0.45 to 1 ug RNA used random hexamers. One entry per CDR3 protein results from TCRdb running MiXCR on the immunoSEQ multiplex PCR reads. The repertoire holds 70,000 to 95,000 distinct CDR3 sequences, approximately 93% seen once, with less than 0.95% in the top ten. Sequencing input: CD8+ T cells from PBMCs. These receptor sequences come from a human donor with Susac syndrome.

J is TRBJ1-5 and V is TRBV15, with D uncertain. The CDR3 loop spans 13 amino acids. Germline V CDR1 and CDR2: LNHNV, YYDKDF (reference sequence). V gave up 6 bases and J gave up 7 bases, with 13 bases separating them. CDR3 amino acids: CATRGGARQPQHF. DNA of the CDR3: TGTGCCACCAGGGGCGGAGCGCGGCAGCCCCAGCATTTT.

The chain carries TRBV30 and TRBJ1-1, with D hard to call. Germline CDR1 GTSNPN, CDR2 SVGIG (reference sequence). Trimming shortened V by 3 bases and J by 1 base, and 9 bases separated the two germline ends. The CDR3 totals 13 residues. CDR3 sequence reads: CAWRGTPNTEAFF. Written as DNA, the CDR3 is TGTGCCTGGAGGGGCACACCGAACACTGAAGCTTTCTTT.

CDR3 DNA sequence: TGTGCCAGCAGCCCTAGCGGGGGGGCCTACAATGAGCAGTTCTTC. Its protein product is CASSPSGGAYNEQFF. The V and J genes are TRBV7-2 and TRBJ2-1, with 12 bases fitting TRBD2. The CDR3 spans 15 residues. Germline values: CDR1 SGHTA, CDR2 FQGNSA. After removal of 5 bases from V and 2 bases from J, the junction contained 1 base not matched to a gene.

The chain has TRBV20-1 and TRBJ2-1; D possibly corresponds to TRBD2 (5 bases). Trimming left V 1 base short and J 8 bases short, with 21 bases between. CDR1 is DFQATT and CDR2 is SNEGSKA in the germline V gene (reference sequence). This CDR3 spans 16 amino acids. The DNA of the CDR3 is TGCAGTGCTAGAGCCGAGGGAGCAGAGTTTTTCCATGAGCAGTTCTTC. Translated, it gives CSARAEGAEFFHEQFF.

The chain uses TRBV27 and TRBJ1-1, with D perhaps matching TRBD1 (5 bases). The CDR3 consists of 16 residues. Trimming cost V 7 bases and J 6 bases, with 24 bases left between them. Germline loops: CDR1 MNHEY, CDR2 SMNVEV (reference sequence). CDR3 loop: CASTAGGARRYAEAFF. As DNA, the CDR3 is TGTGCCAGCACTGCAGGTGGGGCAAGGAGGTATGCTGAAGCTTTCTTT.

The rearrangement joins TRBV29-1 to TRBJ2-1; D remains unclear. Germline V gene data show CDR1 as SQVTM and CDR2 as ANQGSEA. V lost 4 bases to trimming and J lost 0 bases, with 10 bases between them. This CDR3 has 14 amino acids. The CDR3 region is CSVASLISYNEQFF. In DNA, the CDR3 is TGCAGCGTTGCTTCACTAATCTCCTACAATGAGCAGTTCTTC.

The chain links TRBV28 to TRBJ2-7; no reliable D call. Trimming took 2 bases from V and 5 from J, leaving 13 bases between them. The CDR3 loop spans 14 amino acids. Germline V gene sequence: CDR1 MDHEN, CDR2 SYDVKM. The CDR3 region is CASSLDVGLDEQYF. The CDR3 coding sequence is TGTGCCAGCAGTTTAGACGTGGGCCTAGACGAGCAGTACTTC.

This rearrangement joins TRBV7-9 to TRBJ2-3, with 11 bases matching TRBD2. The CDR3 consists of 18 residues. J lost 3 bases, V lost 5 bases, and 13 bases had no gene match. The germline V gene has CDR1 SEHNR and CDR2 FQNEAQ (reference sequence). The CDR3 sequence is CASSPRRALAGGTDTQYF. CDR3 coding DNA: TGTGCCAGCAGCCCCCGTCGGGCTCTAGCGGGAGGAACAGATACGCAGTATTTT.

As DNA, the CDR3 is TGTGCCAGCAGTGAAACCCTTGGGGGAGACGAGCAGTACTTC. It encodes CASSETLGGDEQYF. The chain combines TRBV25-1 with TRBJ2-7; perhaps D is TRBD1 or TRBD2 (5 bases each). Germline lookup yields CDR1 MGHDK and CDR2 SYGVNS. This CDR3 has 14 residues. Trimming took off 2 bases at V and 5 bases at J, with 13 bases between the two ends.

CDR3 coding DNA: TGTGCCAGCAGCCAAAATAGCTTCGGTCAGTTCTTC. Protein: CASSQNSFGQFF. This chain links TRBV14 with TRBJ2-1; D remains unclear. Germline V CDR1 and CDR2: SGHDN, FVKESK. The V and J ends lost 2 bases and 13 bases respectively, with 12 bases between them. The CDR3 length is 12 residues.

CDR3 amino acids: CAISESNEQYF. The CDR3 DNA follows: TGTGCCATCAGTGAGTCTAACGAGCAGTACTTC. The chain recombines TRBV10-3 with TRBJ2-7; D gene unclear. V lost 0 bases, J lost 5 bases, and 2 bases lay in between. Germline V lookup: CDR1 ENHRY, CDR2 SYGVKD. The CDR3 sequence is 11 residues long.

CDR3 DNA: TGTGCCAGCAGTTTTGGCGGGACTCCTTTCTCCTACGAGCAGTACTTC. Encoded protein: CASSFGGTPFSYEQYF. The chain carries TRBV12-3 or TRBV12-4 and TRBJ2-7, with D tentatively TRBD2 (6 bases). V was trimmed by 3 bases and J by 0 bases, leaving 15 bases between them. The CDR3 is 16 residues long.

This rearrangement joins TRBV7-9 to TRBJ2-1, with TRBD2 matching 7 bases. Germline CDR1 reads SEHNR; CDR2 reads FQNEAQ (reference sequence). Germline trimming cut 5 bases from V and 0 bases from J; bases unmatched to any gene: 7. The length of the CDR3 is 16 residues. CDR3 DNA: TGTGCCAGCAGCCGTTGGACTAGTGACTCCTACAATGAGCAGTTCTTC. Translated: CASSRWTSDSYNEQFF.

The chain carries TRBV19 and TRBJ1-5; no clear D. Trimming removed 6 bases at V and 2 bases at J, with 14 bases between. Germline loops: CDR1 LNHDA, CDR2 SQIVND (reference sequence). The CDR3 has 15 residues. CDR3 amino acids: CASSPMGYGNQPQHF. CDR3 DNA: TGTGCCAGTAGCCCGATGGGATATGGCAATCAGCCCCAGCATTTT.

The genes are TRBV19 and TRBJ2-1, with 7 nucleotides matching TRBD2. The V segment lost 7 bases and the J segment 4 bases; nucleotides outside the gene matches: 4. The CDR3 length is 13 residues. CDR1 and CDR2 from the germline V gene are LNHDA and SQIVND (reference sequence). The CDR3 spells CASTWGGYNEQFF. The CDR3 DNA sequence: TGTGCCAGTACCTGGGGGGGGTACAATGAGCAGTTCTTC.

The V and J genes are TRBV6-6 and TRBJ2-3; 11 bases are shared with TRBD2. Trimming took 6 bases from V and 6 from J; bases not matched to a gene: 8. This CDR3 region has 15 residues. The germline gives CDR1 MNHNY, CDR2 SVGAGI (reference sequence). CDR3 sequence (DNA): TGTGCCAGCAGCCTAAGACTAGCGGGGCGTGATACGCAGTATTTT. It codes for CASSLRLAGRDTQYF.

The V call is TRBV3-1, the J call TRBJ2-4; D uncertain. From germline, CDR1 is LGHDT and CDR2 YNNKEL (reference sequence). The CDR3 totals 13 residues. Trimming shortened V by 1 base and J by 8 bases, and 9 bases separated the two germline ends. CDR3 region: CASSQVTGDIQYF. The CDR3 nucleotides are TGTGCCAGCAGCCAAGTTACCGGCGACATTCAGTACTTC.

The chain links TRBV6-5 to TRBJ2-2, with D possibly called TRBD1 or TRBD2 (5 bases each). V lost 1 base and J lost 6, with 12 bases in between. The V gene's germline CDR1 is MNHEY and CDR2 SVGAGI. The CDR3 sequence is 15 residues long. The CDR3 DNA is TGTGCCAGCAGTTACTTTAGAGGGGAGCCCGGGGAGCTGTTTTTT. As protein: CASSYFRGEPGELFF.

The sample holds a few counts of this clonotype. This rearrangement joins TRBV28 to TRBJ2-1; D is ambiguous. The CDR3 extends over 11 amino acids. Germline values: CDR1 MDHEN, CDR2 SYDVKM. V was clipped by 3 bases and J by 8 bases, with 5 bases between them. CDR3 loop: CASSFVDEQFF. The DNA of the CDR3 is TGTGCCAGCAGTTTTGTGGATGAGCAGTTCTTC.

CDR3 protein: CASSLGGYNQPQHF. In nucleotides, the CDR3 is TGTGCCAGCAGCTTAGGGGGATACAATCAGCCCCAGCATTTT. This chain uses TRBV7-9 with TRBJ1-5; D unresolved. This CDR3 has 14 residues. Germline assignment: CDR1 SEHNR and CDR2 FQNEAQ (reference sequence). The ends were cut back, 1 base at V and 3 bases at J, with 7 bases in the middle.

The chain couples TRBV4-3 to TRBJ1-2; 7 bases line up with TRBD1. Germline values: CDR1 LGHNA, CDR2 YSLEER. The CDR3 has 15 residues. Germline trimming cut 4 bases from V and 5 bases from J; bases unmatched to any gene: 10. The CDR3, as DNA: TGCGCCAGCAGCCGCGGACAGGAGGACCTTTATGGCTACACCTTC. This codes for CASSRGQEDLYGYTF.

The chain is built from TRBV18 and TRBJ2-7; 7 bases line up with TRBD1. V trimming: 2 bases; J trimming: 2 bases; junction bases outside the gene matches: 3. Germline CDR1 reads KGHSH; CDR2 reads LQKENI. The CDR3 has 14 residues. CDR3 loop: CASSPGDSPYEQYF. DNA of the CDR3: TGTGCCAGCTCACCAGGGGACAGCCCCTACGAGCAGTACTTC. Full variable domain (outside the CDR3, taken from reference TRBV18 and TRBJ2-7): NAGVMQNPRHLVRRRGQEARLRCSPMKGHSHVYWYRQLPEEGLKFMVYLQKENIIDESGMPKERFSAEFPKEGPSILRIQQVVRGDSAAYFCASSPGDSPYEQYFGPGTRLTVT.

The V and J genes are TRBV28 and TRBJ2-1; D is perhaps TRBD2 (6 bases). The CDR3 runs 14 residues. V shed 8 bases and J shed 6 bases, with 17 bases lying between them. The germline V gene has CDR1 MDHEN and CDR2 SYDVKM. The CDR3 protein is CASGDPSASNEQFF. The CDR3 DNA reads TGTGCCAGCGGGGACCCTAGCGCCTCCAATGAGCAGTTCTTC.

J is TRBJ2-1 and V is TRBV27; 14 bases match TRBD2. The CDR3 is 15 amino acids. Germline values: CDR1 MNHEY, CDR2 SMNVEV (reference sequence). Germline trimming cut 5 bases from V and 9 bases from J; bases unmatched to any gene: 6. The CDR3 coding sequence is TGTGCCAGCAGTCCGGGACTAGCGGGAGTGCCTGAGCAGTTCTTC. The encoded protein is CASSPGLAGVPEQFF.

The CDR3 bases are TGTGCCAGCAGCTTGAGTCAGACCTCAGGAGGGGAGCTGTTTTTT. As protein: CASSLSQTSGGELFF. J is TRBJ2-2 and V is TRBV7-3; D is ambiguous. V lost 3 bases and J lost 8, with 16 bases in between. Germline V CDR1 and CDR2: SGHTA, FQGTGA. The CDR3 has 15 residues.

J is TRBJ2-6 and V is TRBV7-9; D may correspond to TRBD1 or TRBD2 (6 bases each). This CDR3 contains 15 residues. Germline CDR1 reads SEHNR; CDR2 reads FQNEAQ (reference sequence). Between the trimmed V and J ends, which lost 5 bases and 4 bases, there was a span of 12 bases. CDR3 residues: CASSLPGAGANVLTF. In DNA form, the CDR3 reads TGTGCCAGCAGCCTTCCGGGGGCAGGGGCCAACGTCCTGACTTTC. The entire variable domain, with the rest obtained from reference TRBV7-9 and TRBJ2-6, is as follows: DTGVSQNPRHKITKRGQNVTFRCDPISEHNRLYWYRQTLGQGPEFLTYFQNEAQLEKSRLLSDRFSAERPKGSFSTLEIQRTEQGDSAMYLCASSLPGAGANVLTFGAGSRLTVL.

V gene TRBV28 combines with J gene TRBJ2-1, with 7 bases that match TRBD2. Germline V CDR1 and CDR2: MDHEN, SYDVKM. There are 17 residues in the CDR3. The junction had 13 bases not matched to a gene; V was cut back by 3 bases and J by 5 bases. CDR3 in amino acids: CASSFPVGVAGDNEQFF. The CDR3 nucleotides read TGTGCCAGCAGTTTCCCGGTAGGGGTGGCGGGGGACAATGAGCAGTTCTTC.

This chain joins TRBV19 and TRBJ2-1; possibly TRBD2 for D (6 bases). Germline CDR1 is LNHDA and CDR2 is SQIVND (reference sequence). The CDR3 contains 14 residues. V gave up 3 bases and J gave up 8 bases, with 14 bases separating them. CDR3 amino acids: CASSMIGGTDEQFF. CDR3 in DNA: TGTGCCAGTAGTATGATTGGCGGGACGGATGAGCAGTTCTTC.